These 17 T cell receptor beta chains came from one sample sequenced in a study of cytomegalovirus exposure and HLA in healthy donors. A multiplex PCR was run with 60 Vbeta primers and 13 Jbeta primers. Sequenced by immunoSEQ multiplex PCR; TCRdb stores in-frame clones only, minus some. The data hold 150,000 to 200,000 clones, with around 80% observed a single time. Material for sequencing was PBMCs. The receptors here all came from a woman in her thirties in good health and CMV-seropositive.

This chain links TRBV7-2 with TRBJ1-1; tentative D call: TRBD1 (6 bases). The germline V and J ends were trimmed by 0 bases and 6 bases, with 17 bases remaining between them. The CDR3 spans 16 residues. Germline V gives CDR1 SGHTA, CDR2 FQGNSA. The CDR3 region is CASSLAVWGGQAEAFF. DNA for the CDR3: TGTGCCAGCAGCTTAGCAGTGTGGGGGGGGCAAGCTGAAGCTTTCTTT. The variable domain in full, completed from reference TRBV7-2 and TRBJ1-1, reads GAGVSQSPSNKVTEKGKDVELRCDPISGHTALYWYRQSLGQGLEFLIYFQGNSAPDKSGLPSDRFSAERTGGSVSTLTIQRTQQEDSAVYLCASSLAVWGGQAEAFFGQGTRLTVV.

The genes are TRBV5-1 and TRBJ2-3, with 10 bases identical to TRBD2. Germline V lookup: CDR1 SGHRS, CDR2 YFSETQ. Unmatched junction bases numbered 8, after V lost 5 bases and J lost 2 bases. This CDR3 spans 16 amino acids. This CDR3 reads CASSEAGGFVTDTQYF. In DNA form, the CDR3 reads TGCGCCAGCAGTGAAGCGGGAGGGTTTGTCACAGATACGCAGTATTTT.

The CDR3 DNA sequence: TGTGCCACCAGCAGTCGGAGGCAGGGACAAGATACGCAGTATTTT. Protein: CATSSRRQGQDTQYF. This chain joins TRBV15 and TRBJ2-3, with a possible D match to TRBD1 (6 bases). V dropped 3 bases and J dropped 5 bases, with 15 bases sitting between them. The CDR3 covers 15 residues. Germline V gene sequence: CDR1 LNHNV, CDR2 YYDKDF (reference sequence).

The chain recombines TRBV7-9 with TRBJ2-1, with 9 bases that match TRBD2. CDR3 length: 17 residues. Germline-derived CDR1 and CDR2 are SEHNR and FQNEAQ (reference sequence). With 7 bases clipped from V and 9 bases from J, the junction kept 19 bases outside the gene matches. The CDR3 is CASNSIPGSGGISEQFF. The CDR3 nucleotides are TGTGCCAGCAACTCTATACCCGGTAGCGGGGGAATCAGTGAGCAGTTCTTC.

The gene calls are TRBV27 and TRBJ1-2; TRBD1 aligns across 9 bases. The length of the CDR3 is 19 residues. J lost 8 bases, V lost 1 base, and 20 bases had no gene match. Germline V CDR1 and CDR2: MNHEY, SMNVEV (reference sequence). The CDR3 reads CASSLFLRRGQGLLGGYTF. The CDR3 nucleotides read TGTGCCAGCAGTTTATTCCTCCGGCGGGGACAGGGACTTTTGGGAGGCTACACCTTC.

CDR3 loop: CSVEPRTGGDEQYF. The CDR3 DNA reads as TGCAGCGTTGAGCCCCGGACAGGGGGGGACGAGCAGTACTTC. This chain links TRBV29-1 with TRBJ2-5, with 10 bases fitting TRBD1. TRBJ2-7 matches the DNA end more closely, so the J call is doubtful. The germline CDR1 and CDR2 sequences are SQVTM and ANQGSEA. The CDR3 is 14 amino acids.

The chain links TRBV20-1 to TRBJ1-1, with unresolved D. The CDR3 runs to 11 residues. The V gene lost 7 bases and the J gene lost 11 bases, with 17 bases spanning the gap. Germline V gives CDR1 DFQATT, CDR2 SNEGSKA (reference sequence). This CDR3 reads CSVRNRGIAFF. The CDR3 nucleotides read TGCAGTGTAAGGAACCGCGGGATTGCTTTCTTT.

Only one count was recorded for this clone. The J gene is TRBJ2-7, the V gene TRBV9, with TRBD1 identical over 8 bases. Germline V gene lookup returns CDR1 SGDLS and CDR2 YYNGEE. The length of the CDR3 is 14 residues. The ends lost 2 bases at V and 2 bases at J; junction bases unmatched: 3. CDR3: CASSVGQGTYEQYF. CDR3 nucleotides: TGTGCCAGCAGCGTCGGACAGGGAACCTACGAGCAGTACTTC.

This rearrangement joins TRBV5-1 to TRBJ1-5; 7 nucleotides match TRBD1. CDR3 length: 14 residues. The trim removed 2 bases at V and 7 bases at J, leaving 6 bases unmatched. CDR1 and CDR2 (germline): SGHRS, YFSETQ. The CDR3 loop reads CASSLKGADQPQHF. DNA of the CDR3: TGCGCCAGCAGCTTAAAGGGGGCCGACCAGCCCCAGCATTTT.

The chain is built from TRBV7-2 and TRBJ2-1; 7 bases are shared with TRBD2. The CDR3 runs 17 residues. The V gene end was trimmed by 4 bases and the J gene end by 5 bases; junction bases not matched to a gene: 14. CDR1 and CDR2 (germline): SGHTA, FQGNSA. CDR3 nucleotides: TGTGCCAGCAGCTCCTTTCTTGGGGAGGGTACTGACAATGAGCAGTTCTTC. Translating gives CASSSFLGEGTDNEQFF.

The chain joins TRBV13 to TRBJ1-3; possible D gene TRBD1, 6 bases. The CDR3 totals 17 residues. The V gene's germline CDR1 is PRHDT and CDR2 FYEKMQ (reference sequence). Between the trimmed V and J ends, which lost 2 bases and 5 bases, there was a span of 19 bases. CDR3 residues: CASSLRVTGIRRNTIYF. The CDR3 DNA reads TGTGCCAGCAGCTTACGAGTAACAGGGATCCGGAGAAACACCATATATTTT.

This sequence joins TRBV12-5 and TRBJ2-7; TRBD1 matches 10 bases. From germline, CDR1 is LGHNT and CDR2 FRNRAP. Unmatched junction bases numbered 9, after V lost 6 bases and J lost 4 bases. This CDR3 has 15 residues. DNA of the CDR3: TGTGCTAGTGGCCGACCGGGACAGGGGATGTACGAGCAGTACTTC. Protein sequence: CASGRPGQGMYEQYF.

The V gene is TRBV7-7, the J gene TRBJ2-1; TRBD2 matches at 15 bases. The CDR3 loop spans 18 amino acids. Trimming cost V 5 bases and J 6 bases; bases outside gene matches: 11. Germline CDR1 is SSHAT and CDR2 is FNYEAQ (reference sequence). The CDR3 loop reads CASSAQLRTSGGANEQFF. DNA for the CDR3: TGTGCCAGCAGCGCGCAATTGAGGACTAGCGGGGGGGCCAATGAGCAGTTCTTC.

The chain employs TRBV9 and TRBJ1-2, with TRBD1 identical over 7 bases. CDR1 and CDR2 from the germline V gene are SGDLS and YYNGEE. Unmatched junction bases numbered 4, after V lost 0 bases and J lost 2 bases. This CDR3 is built from 15 residues. The CDR3 sequence is CASSVGQGNNYGYTF. The CDR3 nucleotides read TGTGCCAGCAGCGTAGGACAGGGCAACAACTATGGCTACACCTTC. The entire variable domain, with the rest obtained from reference TRBV9 and TRBJ1-2, is as follows: DSGVTQTPKHLITATGQRVTLRCSPRSGDLSVYWYQQSLDQGLQFLIQYYNGEERAKGNILERFSAQQFPDLHSELNLSSLELGDSALYFCASSVGQGNNYGYTFGSGTRLTVV.

Details on this clone: The sample carries other DNA sequences with the same CDR3. The chain recombines TRBV9 with TRBJ2-1; 11 bases map to TRBD1. V trimming: 2 bases; J trimming: 5 bases; junction bases outside the gene matches: 12. Germline V CDR1 and CDR2: SGDLS, YYNGEE. There are 18 residues in the CDR3. CDR3 DNA: TGTGCCAGCAGCGTGGTTGCTTTTCCGGGACAGGGGGACAATGAGCAGTTCTTC. Translation: CASSVVAFPGQGDNEQFF.

The chain joins TRBV29-1 to TRBJ2-7; 7 positions match TRBD1. Per the germline V gene, CDR1 is SQVTM and CDR2 is ANQGSEA. This CDR3 region has 14 residues. V trimming: 0 bases; J trimming: 7 bases; junction bases outside the gene matches: 9. The CDR3 loop reads CSVEEGDSRREQYF. DNA for the CDR3: TGCAGCGTTGAAGAGGGGGACAGTCGAAGGGAGCAGTACTTC.

This clone has only one observation. The chain is built from TRBV5-1 and TRBJ1-1; 7 bases are shared with TRBD1. The CDR3 totals 15 residues. Trimming cost V 0 bases and J 5 bases; bases outside gene matches: 7. Germline V gives CDR1 SGHRS, CDR2 YFSETQ. CDR3 DNA: TGCGCCAGCAGCTTGGAACAGGGGCGGGGAACTGAAGCTTTCTTT. Translated, it gives CASSLEQGRGTEAFF. The variable domain in full, completed from reference TRBV5-1 and TRBJ1-1, reads KAGVTQTPRYLIKTRGQQVTLSCSPISGHRSVSWYQQTPGQGLQFLFEYFSETQRNKGNFPGRFSGRQFSNSRSEMNVSTLELGDSALYLCASSLEQGRGTEAFFGQGTRLTVV.